This T cell receptor beta chain was captured in a study of cytomegalovirus exposure and HLA in healthy donors. Study results and limitations: According to a later analysis, most TCR beta chains associated with CMV appeared HLA-restricted.

Germline values: CDR1 MNHEY, CDR2 SMNVEV (reference sequence). This CDR3 spans 11 amino acids. The V and J ends lost 8 bases and 5 bases respectively, with 9 bases between them. As concerns this clone: Its antigen is as yet unknown.

Every donor was a healthy person donating bone marrow. It was with 60 Vbeta and 13 Jbeta primers that the PCR ran. Measured with immunoSEQ multiplex PCR; TCRdb has only the in-frame clones, and not every one. The table counts approximately 120,000 clones; more than 0.9% lies in the top ten. The specimen sequenced was PBMCs. The chain uses TRBV27 and TRBJ2-5, with unresolved D. The sequence derives from a young man in good health and CMV-seronegative. CDR3 sequence: CASGARETQYF. DNA of the CDR3: TGTGCCAGCGGAGCACGGGAGACCCAGTACTTC.